Below, 16 T cell receptor beta chains from the same sample are listed, as sequenced in a study of vaccination effects on CD4 cells after COVID-19. ViraFEST expansion of antigen-specific CD4+ T cells with viral peptide pools preceded sequencing. Isolation of CD4+ T cells took place after more than 9 days of culture. Two doses of either BNT162b2 or mRNA-1273 were given to each participant. Using immunoSEQ multiplex PCR, the repertoire was profiled, and TCRdb retains in-frame clones only, with some absent. The sample contains approximately 13,000 clones, roughly 72% of which appear only once. Their antigens are not known. The material was CD4+ T cells from PBMCs cultured with SARS-CoV-2 spike peptides, obtained after COVID-19 vaccination. These receptors were taken from a human donor who received a COVID-19 vaccine.

The genes are TRBV7-2 and TRBJ2-7; TRBD2 aligns across 11 bases. The CDR3 is 15 amino acids. The germline V gene encodes CDR1 SGHTA and CDR2 FQGNSA. Unmatched junction bases numbered 0, after V lost 0 bases and J lost 2 bases. The CDR3 sequence is CASSLASGGAYEQYF. CDR3 DNA sequence: TGTGCCAGCAGCTTAGCTAGCGGGGGGGCCTACGAGCAGTACTTC.

The rearrangement links TRBV28 to TRBJ1-2; 7 nucleotides align to TRBD1. The ends lost 10 bases at V and 4 bases at J; junction bases unmatched: 9. CDR1 MDHEN and CDR2 SYDVKM come from the germline V gene. This CDR3 comprises 13 residues. This CDR3 reads CATLPGGSYGYTF. Written as DNA, the CDR3 is TGTGCCACTCTTCCAGGGGGGAGCTATGGCTACACCTTC.

With respect to this clone: Germline and junction disagree at one end, which may indicate a read error. The genes are TRBV25-1 and TRBJ1-1; 7 bases are shared with TRBD1. Germline loops: CDR1 MGHDK, CDR2 SYGVNS. The CDR3 has 15 amino acids. The CDR3 DNA reads TGTGCCAGCAGTGAATATCACCGGGACAGCAGAATTAAAATTTTT. Encoded protein: CASSEYHRDSRIKIF.

The chain couples TRBV6-2 or TRBV6-3 to TRBJ2-7; maybe TRBD2 (6 bases). This CDR3 region has 15 residues. The germline gives CDR1 MNHEY, CDR2 SVGEGT. The V end lost 7 bases, the J end lost 2 bases, and 18 bases lay between the germline ends. CDR3 DNA sequence: TGTGCCAGCACCCCTGGGGGGAAAGGCGCCTACGAGCAGTACTTC. Protein product: CASTPGGKGAYEQYF.

This sequence joins TRBV19 and TRBJ1-2, with 8 bases that match TRBD1. The CDR3 is made up of 15 amino acids. J gave up 0 bases and V 7 bases, and 7 bases lay outside the gene matches. CDR1 and CDR2 from the germline V gene are LNHDA and SQIVND (reference sequence). CDR3 bases: TGTGCCAGTACCCCGGACAGGGAAGCTAACTATGGCTACACCTTC. Protein sequence: CASTPDREANYGYTF.

The sample holds one count of this clone. This sequence joins TRBV30 and TRBJ2-5; 8 bases agree with TRBD1. The germline CDR1 and CDR2 sequences are GTSNPN and SVGIG (reference sequence). V was pared by 3 bases and J by 1 base, with 7 bases of the junction left unmatched. There are 15 residues in the CDR3. The CDR3 region has the DNA TGTGCCTGGAGCCTACGACAGGGGTTCCAAGAGACCCAGTACTTC. Translated, it gives CAWSLRQGFQETQYF.

This chain uses TRBV18 with TRBJ1-1, with a tentative D call TRBD1 (5 bases). Germline loops: CDR1 KGHSH, CDR2 LQKENI. Trimming left V 4 bases short and J 0 bases short, with 12 bases between. The CDR3 is 15 amino acids. The DNA for the CDR3 is TGTGCCAGCTCACTGGGACCGAAGATGAACACTGAAGCTTTCTTT. It yields the protein CASSLGPKMNTEAFF.

The chain's CDR3 is CASSLGDRGWNTEAFF. CDR3 bases: TGTGCCAGCAGCTTAGGGGACAGGGGATGGAACACTGAAGCTTTCTTT. The chain joins TRBV7-6 to TRBJ1-1, with 10 bases fitting TRBD1. This CDR3 is 16 amino acids long. Trimming cost V 1 base and J 1 base; bases outside gene matches: 3. Germline V lookup: CDR1 SGHVS, CDR2 FNYEAQ.

The chain is built from TRBV12-3 or TRBV12-4 and TRBJ2-7; D may be TRBD1 or TRBD2 (5 bases each). CDR3 size: 13 residues. The V and J ends lost 6 bases and 5 bases respectively, with 14 bases between them. CDR3 DNA sequence: TGTGCCAGCAGAACCGGGACGGGCCACGAGCAGTACTTC. This gives the protein CASRTGTGHEQYF.

The chain joins TRBV14 to TRBJ1-1; D is uncertain. The V end was cut by 1 base, the J end by 5 bases, with 8 bases between. The CDR3 sequence is 13 residues long. Germline-derived CDR1 and CDR2 are SGHDN and FVKESK. The CDR3 reads CASSQGVRTEAFF. The CDR3 region has the DNA TGTGCCAGCAGCCAAGGGGTGAGGACTGAAGCTTTCTTT. Looking up the rest from reference TRBV14 and TRBJ1-1 gives the full variable domain: EAGVTQFPSHSVIEKGQTVTLRCDPISGHDNLYWYRRVMGKEIKFLLHFVKESKQDESGMPNNRFLAERTGGTYSTLKVQPAELEDSGVYFCASSQGVRTEAFFGQGTRLTVV.

The V and J genes are TRBV5-8 and TRBJ2-7, with TRBD2 matching over 9 bases. This CDR3 region has 15 residues. V lost 5 bases, J lost 3 bases, and 9 bases stayed unmatched. Germline CDR1 reads SGHTS; CDR2 reads YDEGEE. The DNA for the CDR3 is TGTGCCAGCAGATCCCGGACTAGCGATTTCTACGAGCAGTACTTC. Its translation is CASRSRTSDFYEQYF.

This clone has just a few counts. The V gene is TRBV6-5, the J gene TRBJ2-7; D possibly corresponds to TRBD1 (6 bases). This CDR3 contains 15 residues. V lost 8 bases and J 2 bases, leaving 19 bases between the germline ends. Germline V gives CDR1 MNHEY, CDR2 SVGAGI. The CDR3 loop reads CASGTKQGSPYEQYF. Here the CDR3 DNA reads TGTGCCAGCGGGACCAAACAGGGTTCCCCCTACGAGCAGTACTTC.

The gene calls are TRBV10-3 and TRBJ2-1; D perhaps matches TRBD2 (6 bases). V gave up 6 bases and J gave up 0 bases, with 27 bases separating them. Germline loops: CDR1 ENHRY, CDR2 SYGVKD. CDR3 length: 20 residues. CDR3 in amino acids: CAISPGSLNGGKSSYNEQFF. The CDR3 DNA sequence: TGTGCCATCAGCCCCGGGTCTCTGAATGGGGGGAAGAGCTCCTACAATGAGCAGTTCTTC.

This clone occurred once. The J gene is TRBJ1-2, the V gene TRBV6-5; D gene ambiguous. The CDR3 runs 13 residues. Germline V gives CDR1 MNHEY, CDR2 SVGAGI. The V gene lost 8 bases and the J gene lost 6 bases, with 16 bases spanning the gap. This chain's CDR3 is CASGPAGPNGYTF. The CDR3 bases are TGTGCCAGCGGACCCGCCGGACCGAATGGCTACACCTTC.

This clone was counted only a few times. The chain couples TRBV6-5 to TRBJ2-1; D gene unclear. The CDR3 is 12 residues long. CDR1 MNHEY and CDR2 SVGAGI come from the germline V gene. The V end lost 5 bases, the J end lost 15 bases, and 17 bases lay between the germline ends. This chain's CDR3 is CASSKARGRTFF. The CDR3 region has the DNA TGTGCCAGCAGTAAGGCCCGCGGTAGAACGTTCTTC.

Comment on this clone: A junction end diverges from the germline sequence, so it may reflect a read error. The rearrangement uses TRBV19 and TRBJ1-2; tentatively, D is TRBD1 (5 bases). The CDR3 is 13 residues long. Germline CDR1 reads LNHDA; CDR2 reads SQIVND (reference sequence). The CDR3 region is CASSMGQAMTGGF. The CDR3 coding sequence is TGTGCCAGTAGTATGGGCCAGGCTATGACTGGGGGCTTC.